These 9 T cell receptor beta chains originate from one sample sequenced in a study of response to subunit inactivated influenza vaccine. Each CDR3 protein gets one entry after TCRdb re-called the RT-PCR reads with MiXCR. The sample lists roughly 670,000 distinct CDR3 sequences; 13% to 15% were seen once. The sample was PBMCs from blood, taken 14 days before vaccination. The receptors stem from a man aged 45-65 years who received an inactivated influenza vaccine.

This clonotype was seen a handful of times. The gene calls are TRBV4-3 and TRBJ2-7; 9 bases agree with TRBD1. V lost 3 bases, J lost 7 bases, and 7 bases stayed unmatched. The CDR3 is 14 amino acids. CDR1 is LGHNA, CDR2 YSLEER, per germline. Here the CDR3 reads CASSHGAGTGEQYF. The CDR3 DNA is TGCGCCAGCAGCCATGGGGCCGGGACAGGGGAGCAGTACTTC.

This chain joins TRBV7-6 and TRBJ1-1, with unresolved D. Germline assignment: CDR1 SGHVS and CDR2 FNYEAQ. V was clipped by 4 bases and J by 3 bases, with 9 bases between them. The CDR3 runs to 13 residues. The CDR3 nucleotides are TGTGCCAGCAGCTCCAACGGGGACACTGAAGCTTTCTTT. Translation gives CASSSNGDTEAFF.

This clonotype was picked up many times. The V call is TRBV28, the J call TRBJ2-1; unclear D gene. CDR3 size: 11 residues. The V end lost 7 bases, the J end lost 5 bases, and 6 bases lay between the germline ends. Per germline, CDR1 MDHEN and CDR2 SYDVKM. The CDR3 region is CASNSDNEQFF. CDR3 nucleotide sequence: TGTGCCAGCAACAGCGACAATGAGCAGTTCTTC.

J is TRBJ1-2 and V is TRBV12-3 or TRBV12-4; TRBD1 matches 7 bases. This CDR3 has 13 amino acids. V shed 7 bases, J shed 4 bases, and the junction held 6 bases outside the gene matches. This CDR3 is CASTLRQGYGYTF. The DNA of the CDR3 is TGTGCCAGCACCCTCCGACAGGGCTATGGCTACACCTTC.

This clonotype appeared a few times. This rearrangement joins TRBV20-1 to TRBJ1-2; D is undetermined. V lost 1 base and J lost 3, with 6 bases in between. Germline V gene data show CDR1 as DFQATT and CDR2 as SNEGSKA (reference sequence). The CDR3 runs 12 residues. The CDR3 sequence: CSARVGYYGYTF. CDR3 coding DNA: TGCAGTGCTAGAGTTGGCTACTATGGCTACACCTTC.

This sequence joins TRBV20-1 and TRBJ2-7; tentative D call: TRBD1 (5 bases). CDR1 is DFQATT and CDR2 is SNEGSKA in the germline V gene (reference sequence). Trimming shortened V by 0 bases and J by 8 bases, and 17 bases separated the two germline ends. There are 14 residues in the CDR3. The CDR3 protein is CSARDSVADTKQYF. In DNA form, the CDR3 reads TGCAGTGCTAGAGATTCCGTTGCGGACACAAAGCAGTACTTC.

In its sample, this clonotype was seen many times. The V and J genes are TRBV5-1 and TRBJ2-3, with D unclear. Deletions cut 1 base from V and 1 base from J, with 7 bases between. CDR1 and CDR2 from the germline V gene are SGHRS and YFSETQ. The CDR3 spans 14 residues. This CDR3 is CASSLWSRTDTQYF. CDR3 in DNA: TGCGCCAGCAGCTTGTGGTCCCGCACAGATACGCAGTATTTT. Full variable domain (outside the CDR3, taken from reference TRBV5-1 and TRBJ2-3): KAGVTQTPRYLIKTRGQQVTLSCSPISGHRSVSWYQQTPGQGLQFLFEYFSETQRNKGNFPGRFSGRQFSNSRSEMNVSTLELGDSALYLCASSLWSRTDTQYFGPGTRLTVL.

The chain joins TRBV10-3 to TRBJ2-5; 11 bases align to TRBD1. In germline, CDR1 is ENHRY, CDR2 SYGVKD. V lost 7 bases to trimming and J lost 4 bases; unmatched junction nucleotides: 5. The CDR3 spans 14 residues. Here the CDR3 reads CAIITGQGAETQYF. The CDR3 DNA follows: TGTGCCATCATTACCGGACAGGGGGCAGAGACCCAGTACTTC.

This clonotype was counted only a few times. The rearrangement links TRBV7-2 to TRBJ1-1; D unclear. The CDR3 has 13 amino acids. V was pared by 2 bases and J by 1 base, with 5 bases between. Germline values: CDR1 SGHTA, CDR2 FQGNSA. Here the CDR3 reads CASSLQKNTEAFF. The DNA of the CDR3 is TGTGCCAGCAGCTTACAGAAGAACACTGAAGCTTTCTTT. The full variable domain, its missing parts supplied by reference TRBV7-2 and TRBJ1-1, is GAGVSQSPSNKVTEKGKDVELRCDPISGHTALYWYRQSLGQGLEFLIYFQGNSAPDKSGLPSDRFSAERTGGSVSTLTIQRTQQEDSAVYLCASSLQKNTEAFFGQGTRLTVV.